This T cell receptor (beta chain) was sequenced during a study of CD8+CD57+ T cells in acquired aplastic anemia. As for the study in general: Quantities of DNA derived from sorted CD4+ and CD8+ cells averaged roughly 3 ug. Findings of the study overall: Controls did not differ significantly from patients in CD8+ Simpson's diversity. Patients shared approximately 30 CD8+ CDR3 sequences with controls.

In its sample, this clonotype was seen a few times. Its specificity is not known. For CDR3 and TCR beta VDJ profiling, genomic DNA was the template used. TCRdb ran MiXCR on the reads and lists one entry per CDR3 protein. The data hold 400,000 to 600,000 distinct CDR3 sequences, with over 25% observed a single time. Previously, flow cytometry had revealed CD8+CD57+ cell expansion in the patients chosen for sequencing. Every one of the patients had aplastic anemia (severe, acquired). Sequencing was performed on sorted CD4+, CD8+, or CD8+CD57+ T cells (not recorded which) from PBMCs. The source of this sequence is a human donor with aplastic anemia.

The CDR3 is CASSPTGVQETQYF. CDR3 coding DNA: TGTGCCAGCAGCCCGACAGGAGTCCAAGAGACCCAGTACTTC. This chain connects TRBV7-3 to TRBJ2-5; weak D call: TRBD1 (6 bases). CDR1 SGHTA and CDR2 FQGTGA come from the germline V gene. V lost 5 bases, J lost 1 base, and 11 bases lay in between. CDR3 length: 14 amino acids.